The rows below give T cell receptor beta chains drawn from one sample of a study of T cell responses to AZD1222 COVID-19 vaccine. Sequencing used immunoSEQ multiplex PCR; TCRdb keeps in-frame clones, though not all of them. The data hold over 90,000 clones, with more than 85% observed a single time. The source material was peripheral blood, sampled 28 days after the second AZD1222 dose. Every receptor here comes from an adult who received the AZD1222 COVID-19 vaccine. The CDR3 runs from the conserved cysteine through the conserved F or W. D genes are given only for firm matches. Clone size appears in some rows only: once, few, many, or a class for an expanded clone.

clone_size	v_call	cdr3_length	j_call	d_call	cdr3_nt	cdr3_aa
-	TRBV5-1	16	TRBJ2-3	-	TGCGCCAGCAGCTTGCTTCCCGGGGGAAGCACAGATACGCAGTATTTT	CASSLLPGGSTDTQYF
-	TRBV5-5	15	TRBJ2-3	TRBD2	TGTGCCAGCAGCTTGGCCCTGGGGGGGATAGATACGCAGTATTTT	CASSLALGGIDTQYF
-	TRBV11-1	15	TRBJ2-7	TRBD1	TGTGCCAGCAGCTTAGGAGGGACAGGGGGCTACGAGCAGTACTTC	CASSLGGTGGYEQYF
-	TRBV4-2	22	TRBJ2-5	TRBD2	TGTGCCAGCAGCCAAGATCTTACAGACGATCTGACTAGCGGGGGATTTGGAGAGACCCAGTACTTC	CASSQDLTDDLTSGGFGETQYF
-	TRBV29-1	16	TRBJ2-1	-	TGCAGCGTTGAAAATATAGGAGGGGGGAACTACAATGAGCAGTTCTTC	CSVENIGGGNYNEQFF
once	TRBV25-1	12	TRBJ1-2	-	TGTGCCAGCAGTGAACCTGGGGGGGGCTACACCTTC	CASSEPGGGYTF
few	TRBV7-8	15	TRBJ1-5	-	TGTGCCAGCACCCCCCTAGGGTTGGAGAATCAGCCCCAGCATTTT	CASTPLGLENQPQHF
-	TRBV3-1/TRBV3-2	17	TRBJ2-5	TRBD2	TGTGCCAGCAGCCGGGGGACTAGCGGGGGCTGGGAGGAGACCCAGTACTTC	CASSRGTSGGWEETQYF
-	TRBV11-3	15	TRBJ2-7	-	TGTGCCAGCAGCTTACAGGGAAGAGCCTCCTACGAGCAGTACTTC	CASSLQGRASYEQYF
-	TRBV7-9	11	TRBJ2-2	-	TGTGCCAGCACCGGGCCCGGGGAGCTGTTTTTT	CASTGPGELFF
-	TRBV10-3	14	TRBJ2-1	-	TGTGCCATCAGTGACCTGGGGGCGGACAATGAGCAGTTCTTC	CAISDLGADNEQFF
-	TRBV28	12	TRBJ1-5	-	TGTGCCAGCCAGTCCAACAATCAGCCCCAGCATTTT	CASQSNNQPQHF
-	TRBV6-1	15	TRBJ1-6	TRBD1	TGTGCCAGCAGTGAAAAGGGGACAGCTAATTCACCCCTCCACTTT	CASSEKGTANSPLHF
-	TRBV6-5	12	TRBJ2-1	-	TGTGCCAGCAGTTACCCCGAGGATGAGCAGTTCTTC	CASSYPEDEQFF
-	TRBV4-2	15	TRBJ2-3	-	TGTGCCAGCAGCGATGTGGCCAGCAGCACAGATACGCAGTATTTT	CASSDVASSTDTQYF
-	TRBV7-2	13	TRBJ1-2	-	TGTGCCAGCAGCTCGGACCCGGGCTATGGCTACACCTTC	CASSSDPGYGYTF
-	TRBV7-9	14	TRBJ1-4	-	TGTGCCAGCAGCTACGGACAGTATAATGAAAAACTGTTTTTT	CASSYGQYNEKLFF
-	TRBV6-4	14	TRBJ2-1	-	TGTGCCAGCAGTGACGATGCAGGCTACAATGAGCAGTTCTTC	CASSDDAGYNEQFF
once	TRBV18	16	TRBJ2-5	TRBD1	TGTGCCAGCTCACCACCATGGACAGGGGGCACGGAGACCCAGTACTTC	CASSPPWTGGTETQYF
few	TRBV2	13	TRBJ1-2	-	TGTGCCATCCCGGGGGAATCTAACTATGGCTACACCTTC	CAIPGESNYGYTF
-	TRBV7-7	15	TRBJ2-5	TRBD1	TGTGCCAGCAGCGTATCGACAGGGGGTCAGGGGACCCAGTACTTC	CASSVSTGGQGTQYF
-	TRBV5-8	16	TRBJ2-2	-	TGTGCCAGAAAGCTTCGGTCAGGCCTGAACACCGGGGAGCTGTTTTTT	CARKLRSGLNTGELFF
-	TRBV5-5	17	TRBJ2-5	-	TGTGCCAGCAGCTTGTCGGTGGGGGGCAGGAGAAAAGAGACCCAGTACTTC	CASSLSVGGRRKETQYF
once	TRBV14	13	TRBJ1-1	-	TGTGCCAGCAGCCAAGATTTTGTGTCGGCAGCTTTCTTT	CASSQDFVSAAFF
-	TRBV12-3/TRBV12-4	13	TRBJ2-3	-	TGTGCCAGCAGTTTCTCATCCACAGATACGCAGTATTTT	CASSFSSTDTQYF
-	TRBV24-1	13	TRBJ2-5	-	TGTGCCACCCGCGGAGGAGCCCAAGAGACCCAGTACTTC	CATRGGAQETQYF
-	TRBV3-1/TRBV3-2	15	TRBJ2-1	TRBD2	TGTGCCAGCAGCCTGAGCGGGGGGCGTAGGAATGAGCAGTTCTTC	CASSLSGGRRNEQFF
-	TRBV28	15	TRBJ2-3	TRBD1	TGTGCCAGCAGTTCCTGGGACAGGAGCACAGATACGCAGTATTTT	CASSSWDRSTDTQYF
-	TRBV6-5	14	TRBJ1-5	-	TGTGCCAGCAGCCTCCAGGATAGCAATCAGCCCCAGCATTTT	CASSLQDSNQPQHF
-	TRBV6-5	16	TRBJ1-2	-	TGTGCCAGCAGTTACTCGAGACCAACCGGGACGGATGGCTACACCTTC	CASSYSRPTGTDGYTF
-	TRBV29-1	11	TRBJ1-1	TRBD1	TGCAGCAGCAGGGGGGGCACTGAAGCTTTCTTT	CSSRGGTEAFF
-	TRBV7-2	14	TRBJ1-5	-	TGTGCCAGCAGCTCCGACTCTAGCAATCAGCCCCAGCATTTT	CASSSDSSNQPQHF
once	TRBV7-2	15	TRBJ2-5	-	TGTGCCAGCAGCTCCAACCGAACTCGACTGGAGACCCAGTACTTC	CASSSNRTRLETQYF
-	TRBV27	15	TRBJ2-7	TRBD1	TGTGCCAGCAGTTTATCACCGACAGGGGGGTACGAGCAGTACTTC	CASSLSPTGGYEQYF
-	TRBV6-5	15	TRBJ1-6	-	TGTGCCAGCAGTTTGACTGCGGGGCAGAGTTCACCCCTCCACTTT	CASSLTAGQSSPLHF
-	TRBV29-1	13	TRBJ1-2	-	TGCAGCGTTGAGGGCGCGAACCCCTATGGCTACACCTTC	CSVEGANPYGYTF
-	TRBV14	14	TRBJ1-1	-	TGTGCCAGCAGCCAAGGGACGGAGGCGCGAGGAGCTTTCTTT	CASSQGTEARGAFF
-	TRBV6-5	14	TRBJ1-2	TRBD1	TGTGCCAGCAGTCGAAGGGGACAGGGGCTTGGCTACACCTTC	CASSRRGQGLGYTF
-	TRBV7-9	14	TRBJ1-1	-	TGTGCCAGCAGCCCCGAGGGTTCGAACACTGAAGCTTTCTTT	CASSPEGSNTEAFF
-	TRBV4-1	15	TRBJ2-5	-	TGCGCCAGCAGCCCTCTACCGGGACCCCAAGAGACCCAGTACTTC	CASSPLPGPQETQYF
-	TRBV4-2	17	TRBJ1-2	-	TGTGCCAGCAGCCAAGATAGCGGGCAGGGAATTTGGTATGGCTACACCTTC	CASSQDSGQGIWYGYTF